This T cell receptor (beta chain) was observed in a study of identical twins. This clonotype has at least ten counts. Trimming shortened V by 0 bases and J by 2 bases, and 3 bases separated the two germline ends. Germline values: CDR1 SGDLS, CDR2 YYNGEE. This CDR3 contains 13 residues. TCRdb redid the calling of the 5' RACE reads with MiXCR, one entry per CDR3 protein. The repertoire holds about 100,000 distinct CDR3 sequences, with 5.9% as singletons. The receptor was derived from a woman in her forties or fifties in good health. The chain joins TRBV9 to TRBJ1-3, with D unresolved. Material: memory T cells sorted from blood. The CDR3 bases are TGTGCCAGCAGCGTAGTACCTGGAAACACCATATATTTT. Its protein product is CASSVVPGNTIYF.